These 14 T cell receptor beta chains were sequenced from one sample in a study of T cells in lung cancer brain metastases. The method was immunoSEQ multiplex PCR; TCRdb's version includes in-frame clones alone and lacks a portion of them. In the table there are about 6,600 clones, 75% to 90% of which are singletons. The sequenced material came from tumor tissue from the primary lung tumor. These TCRs come from a man aged 50 or older with non-small cell lung cancer.

The chain is built from TRBV7-9 and TRBJ1-2; D unclear. The CDR3 contains 16 residues. The ends were cut back, 4 bases at V and 2 bases at J, with 17 bases in the middle. Per germline, CDR1 SEHNR and CDR2 FQNEAQ (reference sequence). CDR3 in DNA: TGTGCCAGCAGCTCCGCCTGGGATCGGAGGAACTATGGCTACACCTTC. Translating gives CASSSAWDRRNYGYTF.

V is TRBV21-1 and J is TRBJ2-7. TRBV21-1 is flagged as a pseudogene. CDR3 size: 12 residues. CDR3 DNA: TGTGCCAGCTATGCCATTTGCTACGAGCAGTACTTC. Amino acids: CASYAICYEQYF.

V is TRBV30 and J is TRBJ1-3, with no clear D. This CDR3 region has 12 residues. V shed 4 bases and J shed 1 base, with 5 bases lying between them. The germline gives CDR1 GTSNPN, CDR2 SVGIG (reference sequence). CDR3 region: CAWKKSGNTIYF. CDR3 bases: TGTGCCTGGAAGAAATCTGGAAACACCATATATTTT.

As concerns this clone: Sequence at one end of the junction differs from germline and may be a read error. This chain connects TRBV4-1 to TRBJ1-2, with D possibly matching TRBD1 (5 bases). This CDR3 spans 16 amino acids. The germline gives CDR1 MGHRA, CDR2 YSYEKL. The CDR3: CASSPRGQIGNYGYIF. For the CDR3, the DNA is TGCGCCAGCAGCCCAAGGGGTCAAATCGGAAACTATGGCTACATCTTC.

The V call is TRBV6-5, the J call TRBJ1-1, with D unresolved. CDR1 MNHEY and CDR2 SVGAGI come from the germline V gene. V was cut by 7 bases and J by 4 bases, with 10 bases left in between. CDR3 size: 12 residues. This chain's CDR3 is CASTGRSTEAFF. In DNA form, the CDR3 reads TGTGCCAGCACTGGACGGTCCACTGAAGCTTTCTTT.

V gene TRBV7-8 combines with J gene TRBJ2-1; 16 bases fit TRBD2. CDR1 and CDR2 from the germline V gene are SGHVS and FQNEAQ. V was clipped by 5 bases and J by 8 bases; unmatched bases: 3. The CDR3 contains 15 residues. The chain's CDR3 is CASSAGLAGGYEQFF. CDR3 in DNA: TGTGCCAGCAGCGCGGGACTAGCGGGGGGGTATGAGCAGTTCTTC. The variable domain in full, completed from reference TRBV7-8 and TRBJ2-1, reads GAGVSQSPRYKVAKRGQDVALRCDPISGHVSLFWYQQALGQGPEFLTYFQNEAQLDKSGLPSDRFFAERPEGSVSTLKIQRTQQEDSAVYLCASSAGLAGGYEQFFGPGTRLTVL.

This clone was observed a single time. The DNA is omitted, as the CDR3 cannot be located on it reliably, and the CDR3 follows TCRdb's listing. V usage is TRBV27 and J usage is TRBJ2-2; the table's D call, TRBD2, has no DNA check behind it. The CDR3 adds up to 15 amino acids, both ends counted. Germline V gene data show CDR1 as MNHEY and CDR2 as SMNVEV (reference sequence). The CDR3 sequence is CASSFWRRRVGELFF.

The CDR3 is CASSSDKGPVEQYF. In DNA form, the CDR3 reads TGTGCCAGCAGCTCCGACAAGGGTCCCGTCGAGCAGTACTTC. The chain links TRBV7-9 to TRBJ2-7; D is ambiguous. Germline CDR1 is SEHNR and CDR2 is FQNEAQ (reference sequence). V was cut by 4 bases and J by 6 bases, with 16 bases left in between. The CDR3 runs to 14 residues.

This clone was observed a single time. The chain joins TRBV29-1 to TRBJ2-7, with D perhaps matching TRBD1 (6 bases). Germline V gene sequence: CDR1 SQVTM, CDR2 ANQGSEA. V gave up 4 bases and J gave up 5 bases, with 9 bases separating them. CDR3 size: 11 residues. The CDR3, as DNA: TGCAGCGTTGGGACAGTGGACGAGCAGTACTTC. Protein: CSVGTVDEQYF.

The chain is built from TRBV11-2 and TRBJ2-1; TRBD1 is a possible D gene (6 bases). The CDR3 has 16 amino acids. CDR1 SGHAT and CDR2 FQNNGV come from the germline V gene. Trimming removed 1 base from V and 0 bases from J, with 10 bases in between. The DNA for the CDR3 is TGTGCCAGCAGCTTAGCGAGGGACACCTCCTACAATGAGCAGTTCTTC. This gives the protein CASSLARDTSYNEQFF.

The rearrangement links TRBV10-3 to TRBJ2-7; 12 positions agree with TRBD2. Germline CDR1 ENHRY, CDR2 SYGVKD. V lost 6 bases, J lost 0 bases, and 3 bases stayed unmatched. CDR3 length: 15 amino acids. This chain's CDR3 is CAISTTSGSSYEQYF. As DNA, the CDR3 is TGTGCCATCAGCACGACTAGCGGGAGCTCCTACGAGCAGTACTTC.

Written as DNA, the CDR3 is TGTGCCAGCAGCTTGGGGGGCCCGAACACTGAAGCTTTCTTT. This gives the protein CASSLGGPNTEAFF. V and J are TRBV5-4 and TRBJ1-1, with a possible D match to TRBD1 (5 bases). This CDR3 region has 14 residues. The V end lost 0 bases, the J end lost 1 base, and 7 bases lay between the germline ends. CDR1 is SGHNT, CDR2 YYREEE, per germline (reference sequence).

Worth noting for this clone: The junction does not match germline at one end; this may be a read error. V is TRBV5-6 and J is TRBJ1-1; D is unclear. The CDR3 runs 12 residues. Germline V CDR1 and CDR2: SGHDT, YYEEEE. The DNA of the CDR3 is TGTGCCGGCAGCTTGGGCTGGTCCGAAGCTTTCTTT. Protein: CAGSLGWSEAFF.

Points on this clone: This same CDR3 is encoded by further DNA sequences in the sample. The chain links TRBV11-2 to TRBJ2-7; D is uncertain. The V end was cut by 1 base, the J end by 4 bases, with 5 bases between. The CDR3 consists of 12 residues. Germline V CDR1 and CDR2: SGHAT, FQNNGV. The CDR3 loop is CASSLAAYEQYF. CDR3 coding DNA: TGTGCCAGCAGCTTAGCAGCTTACGAGCAGTACTTC. Variable domain in full (rest from reference TRBV11-2 and TRBJ2-7): EAGVAQSPRYKIIEKRQSVAFWCNPISGHATLYWYQQILGQGPKLLIQFQNNGVVDDSQLPKDRFSAERLKGVDSTLKIQPAKLEDSAVYLCASSLAAYEQYFGPGTRLTVT.